These 9 T cell receptor beta chains came from one sample sequenced in a study of identical twins. TCRdb itself ran the 5' RACE reads through MiXCR, one entry per CDR3 protein. Of around 280,000 distinct CDR3 sequences listed, 6.5% to 9.5% are singletons. These data were likewise used in another study, on yellow fever vaccine responses in identical twins.

The sample taken for sequencing was memory (CD45RO+) T cells sorted from blood. The receptors shown here come from a woman in her late teens or twenties in good health.

This clonotype showed up many times. The V call is TRBV28, the J call TRBJ2-7; tentative D call: TRBD1 (6 bases). There are 14 residues in the CDR3. Trimming took 5 bases from V and 6 from J, leaving 17 bases between them. Looked up from germline, CDR1 is MDHEN and CDR2 is SYDVKM. For the CDR3, the DNA is TGTGCCAGCAGTCCCCCCAATAGGGGGTCCGAGCAGTACTTC. This translates into CASSPPNRGSEQYF.

This clonotype was detected ten times or more. The chain joins TRBV5-1 to TRBJ2-1, with TRBD2 as a possible D gene (5 bases). The CDR3 loop spans 15 amino acids. Trimming stripped 4 bases from V and 6 bases from J, with 17 bases between. Germline values: CDR1 SGHRS, CDR2 YFSETQ. The CDR3 DNA sequence: TGCGCCAGCAGCCCTGGACGCACTAGTAGCAATGAGCAGTTCTTC. Protein: CASSPGRTSSNEQFF.

This clonotype was seen more than once but under ten times. The rearrangement uses TRBV2 and TRBJ2-1; 7 bases match TRBD2. Germline CDR1 reads SNHLY; CDR2 reads FYNNEI. The CDR3 consists of 13 residues. With V trimmed by 5 bases and J by 6 bases, 4 bases remained unmatched. As DNA, the CDR3 is TGTGCCAGCAGTAGCGGGGATGGCAATGAGCAGTTCTTC. Amino acids: CASSSGDGNEQFF.

The rearrangement links TRBV5-1 to TRBJ2-7, with 7 bases that match TRBD2. J was trimmed by 2 bases and V by 7 bases; bases with no gene match: 12. Germline values: CDR1 SGHRS, CDR2 YFSETQ. The CDR3 runs to 15 residues. CDR3 in DNA: TGCGCCAGCTCCACCCTGGGAGGGTCCCCCTACGAGCAGTACTTC. This gives the protein CASSTLGGSPYEQYF.

This clonotype was found many times. This chain joins TRBV12-3 or TRBV12-4 and TRBJ2-7; D call uncertain. The CDR3 consists of 12 residues. V was pared by 6 bases and J by 0 bases, with 6 bases between. CDR3 loop: CASRGSSYEQYF. CDR3 nucleotides: TGTGCCAGCAGAGGTAGCTCCTACGAGCAGTACTTC.

This clonotype has only a few counts. This chain links TRBV6-1 with TRBJ2-3; 7 bases are a match to TRBD1. The ends lost 2 bases at V and 3 bases at J; junction bases unmatched: 5. The germline CDR1 and CDR2 sequences are MNHNS and SASEGT. The CDR3 runs 15 residues. CDR3 in amino acids: CASSESPGGTDTQYF. CDR3 DNA sequence: TGTGCCAGCAGTGAATCTCCAGGGGGAACAGATACGCAGTATTTT.

The chain is built from TRBV5-5 and TRBJ2-3; D is perhaps TRBD2 (6 bases). Trimming took 4 bases from V and 2 from J, leaving 17 bases between them. The CDR3 length is 16 residues. Germline loops: CDR1 SGHKS, CDR2 YYEKEE (reference sequence). The CDR3 here is CASSRRRREITDTQYF. The DNA of the CDR3 is TGTGCCAGCAGCAGGAGGCGGAGGGAAATCACAGATACGCAGTATTTT. The full variable domain, with the rest looked up from reference TRBV5-5 and TRBJ2-3, is DAGVTQSPTHLIKTRGQQVTLRCSPISGHKSVSWYQQVLGQGPQFIFQYYEKEERGRGNFPDRFSARQFPNYSSELNVNALLLGDSALYLCASSRRRREITDTQYFGPGTRLTVL.

The rearrangement uses TRBV6-1 and TRBJ1-2; 7 positions agree with TRBD1. The CDR3 has 17 residues. The trim removed 5 bases at V and 8 bases at J, leaving 20 bases unmatched. Germline values: CDR1 MNHNS, CDR2 SASEGT. CDR3 sequence: CASSILTGMGNNIGYTF. DNA for the CDR3: TGTGCCAGCAGTATCCTGACAGGGATGGGGAATAATATAGGCTACACCTTC.

In this sample, this clonotype turned up a few times. V gene TRBV7-6 combines with J gene TRBJ2-2; 11 bases fit TRBD2. J was trimmed by 3 bases and V by 5 bases; bases with no gene match: 5. CDR3 length: 16 residues. Germline V gene data show CDR1 as SGHVS and CDR2 as FNYEAQ. The CDR3: CASSHSGGAYTGELFF. The CDR3 nucleotides are TGTGCCAGCAGCCATAGCGGGGGGGCCTACACCGGGGAGCTGTTTTTT.